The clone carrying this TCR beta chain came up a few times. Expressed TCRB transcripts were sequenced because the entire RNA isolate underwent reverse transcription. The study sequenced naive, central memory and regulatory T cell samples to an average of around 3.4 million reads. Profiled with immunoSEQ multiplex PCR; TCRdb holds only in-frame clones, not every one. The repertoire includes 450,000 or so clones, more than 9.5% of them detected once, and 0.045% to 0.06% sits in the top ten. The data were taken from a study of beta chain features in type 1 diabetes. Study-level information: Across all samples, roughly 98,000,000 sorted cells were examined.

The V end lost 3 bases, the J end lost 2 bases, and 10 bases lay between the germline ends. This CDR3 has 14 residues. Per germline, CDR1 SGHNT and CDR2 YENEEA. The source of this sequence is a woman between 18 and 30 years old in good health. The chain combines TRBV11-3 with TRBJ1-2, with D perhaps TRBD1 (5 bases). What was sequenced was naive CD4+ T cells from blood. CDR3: CASSLGLENYGYTF. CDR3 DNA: TGTGCCAGCAGCTTGGGGCTAGAAAACTATGGCTACACCTTC.